This T cell receptor (beta chain) emerged from a study of monozygotic twins with inflammatory bowel disease. From its re-call of the 5' RACE reads, TCRdb lists each CDR3 protein once, without DNA. This listing includes approximately 400,000 distinct CDR3 sequences. Concerning this clonotype itself: Its antigen is undetermined.

Notes on the study in general: Relative clonotype sharing with others was diminished in IBD patients versus healthy twins, particularly with disease activity.

What was sequenced was blood. The sequence was collected from a human donor with ulcerative colitis or Crohn's disease, or a healthy co-twin of an affected twin (not recorded which).

The CDR3: CASSPGRAGWNEQFF. V gene TRBV27 combines with J gene TRBJ2-1; the D call of TRBD1 rests on TCRdb alone, since no DNA is present to check it. This CDR3 spans 15 amino acids. The germline CDR1 and CDR2 sequences are MNHEY and SMNVEV (reference sequence).